Listed below are T cell receptor beta chains from one sample, sequenced in a study of T-cell memory formation after mild COVID-19. One entry per CDR3 protein results from TCRdb running MiXCR on the 5' RACE reads. The sample includes 500,000 to 600,000 distinct CDR3 sequences, roughly 18% of them seen just once. The sample comprised PBMCs or a T cell subset sorted from them (not recorded which). The receptors come from an adult woman who had mild COVID-19 (a few samples of this study predate the infection). Cell type and time point are not known. CDR3s include the opening cysteine and the closing phenylalanine or tryptophan. D genes are given only for firm matches. Size is stated for part of the rows, as once, few or many counts, or as a class when the clone is expanded.

TRBV20-1	TRBD2	TRBJ2-7	few	TGCAGTGCTAGACTAGCGGGACTCTCCTACGAGCAGTACTTC	CSARLAGLSYEQYF
TRBV11-2	NA	TRBJ2-5	once	TGTGCCAGCAGCTTAGGCCTTCCGCCGCAAGAGACCCAGTACTTC	CASSLGLPPQETQYF
TRBV7-2	NA	TRBJ2-1	NA	TGTGCCAGCAGTTCTGACAGGTATTACTACAATGAGCAGTTCTTC	CASSSDRYYYNEQFF
TRBV11-1	NA	TRBJ2-1	few	TGTGCCAGCAGCCCCGACTTGCTGGGGAATGAGCAGTTCTTC	CASSPDLLGNEQFF
TRBV7-9	NA	TRBJ2-1	NA	TGTGCCAGCAGCTTAGGTCTTCTGAGACAGGCCAGTTACAATGAGCAGTTCTTC	CASSLGLLRQASYNEQFF
TRBV7-6	NA	TRBJ2-7	NA	TGTGCCAGCAGCCTCCCGGGGGACCTTAGCACCCAGTACTTC	CASSLPGDLSTQYF
TRBV5-6	NA	TRBJ2-1	NA	TGTGCCAGCAGCTTGGCCGCGGGCTCCTACAATGAGCAGTTCTTC	CASSLAAGSYNEQFF
TRBV21-1	NA	TRBJ2-1	NA	TGTGCCAGCAGCAAAGTGGGGGGTCGGAAAAGCGATTTAGCAACACTTTCCTACAATGAGCAGTTCTTC	CASSKVGGRKSDLATLSYNEQFF
TRBV10-3	NA	TRBJ1-2	NA	TGTGCCATCAGTACAGGGCCCGATTACTATGGCTACACCTTC	CAISTGPDYYGYTF
TRBV10-3	NA	TRBJ2-7	few	TGTGCCATCAGTGACCCCGCGGGTAGCTCCTACGAGCAGTACTTC	CAISDPAGSSYEQYF
TRBV5-1	NA	TRBJ1-4	few	TGCGCCAGCAGCCCCGGCGGGGGGCCAAGTGAAAAACTGTTTTTT	CASSPGGGPSEKLFF
TRBV11-2	TRBD1	TRBJ1-5	few	TGTGCCAGCAGCTTAGGAAACAGGGGTGGACAGCCCCAGCATTTT	CASSLGNRGGQPQHF
TRBV4-2	TRBD2	TRBJ2-3	NA	TGTGCCAGCCGGGCTAGCGGGATTACTAGCACAGATACGCAGTATTTT	CASRASGITSTDTQYF
TRBV20-1	NA	TRBJ2-5	NA	TGCAGTGCTGAAAGCCCCGCCGTCAGACAGGGAGGAGAGGAGACCCAGTACTTC	CSAESPAVRQGGEETQYF
TRBV7-9	NA	TRBJ2-2	NA	TGTGCCAGCAGCCCACTCTTTGCGAACACCGGGGAGCTGTTTTTT	CASSPLFANTGELFF
TRBV24-1	NA	TRBJ2-1	NA	TGTGCCACCAGTGAAAATCCGGGGGGCGGGGAGCAGTTCTTC	CATSENPGGGEQFF
TRBV12-3/TRBV12-4	TRBD1	TRBJ2-5	few	TGTGCCAGCAGTTTGACAGGGATGGTGGAGACCCAGTACTTC	CASSLTGMVETQYF
TRBV24-1	NA	TRBJ2-3	NA	TGTGCCACCGGTACGGAGTCGGTTAGCGGATTCCCCACAGATACGCAGTATTTT	CATGTESVSGFPTDTQYF
TRBV28	NA	TRBJ2-2	NA	TGTGCCAGCAGCCCCTGGGGGCAGAAGAACACCGGGGAGCTGTTTTTT	CASSPWGQKNTGELFF
TRBV11-2	NA	TRBJ1-1	few	TGTGCCAGCATCCCCCTTTATACGAACACTGAAGCTTTCTTT	CASIPLYTNTEAFF
TRBV24-1	NA	TRBJ1-2	NA	TGTGCCACCAGTGAGTCTGACAGGTGGGGCGGCTACACCTTC	CATSESDRWGGYTF
TRBV4-1	TRBD1	TRBJ1-4	NA	TGCGCCAGCAGCCATGAAAAGCTCCGGGACAGGGGTTCAACTAATGAAAAACTGTTTTTT	CASSHEKLRDRGSTNEKLFF